These 20 T cell receptor beta chains were all obtained from the same sample, sequenced in a study of identical twins. TCRdb re-called the 5' RACE reads through MiXCR, storing one row per CDR3 protein. Of more than 1.5 million distinct CDR3 sequences listed, roughly 35% are singletons. Sample: cord blood. The receptors originated from a newborn girl in good health.

This chain uses TRBV20-1 with TRBJ2-5; 9 bases map to TRBD2. The DNA end is a closer match to TRBJ2-1, so the J assignment may be wrong. This CDR3 is 16 amino acids long. The germline V gene has CDR1 DFQATT and CDR2 SNEGSKA (reference sequence). CDR3 amino acids: CSARPLAGLPQETQFF. The CDR3 coding sequence is TGCAGTGCTAGGCCACTAGCGGGCCTTCCCCAAGAGACCCAGTTCTTC.

This clonotype was detected only a few times. The chain's CDR3 is CASSLLRQTQYF. CDR3 DNA: TGTGCCAGCAGCCTGCTAAGGCAGACCCAGTACTTC. The chain has TRBV7-4 and TRBJ2-5, with no clear D. Trimming left V 5 bases short and J 6 bases short, with 10 bases between. The CDR3 extends over 12 amino acids. From germline, CDR1 is SGHVT and CDR2 SQSDAQ.

This clonotype was seen only a few times. This chain joins TRBV5-1 and TRBJ2-3; 9 bases map to TRBD2. The CDR3 is 15 amino acids. Germline V gene sequence: CDR1 SGHRS, CDR2 YFSETQ. J lost 1 base, V lost 5 bases, and 5 bases had no gene match. The CDR3 is CASSGLAYGTDTQYF. The CDR3 bases are TGCGCCAGCAGTGGACTAGCGTACGGCACAGATACGCAGTATTTT.

This clonotype was counted between two and nine times. V is TRBV20-1 and J is TRBJ2-3; 9 bases fit TRBD2. Per germline, CDR1 DFQATT and CDR2 SNEGSKA (reference sequence). The CDR3 length is 15 residues. The trim removed 6 bases at V and 2 bases at J, leaving 9 bases unmatched. The CDR3 coding sequence is TGCAGTGCCCTCGCGCGGGGGGGCATCACAGATACGCAGTATTTT. This codes for CSALARGGITDTQYF.

A remark on this clonotype: This clone may be a read error of a much larger clone one base away. The chain combines TRBV10-3 with TRBJ2-3, with D unresolved. The germline V gene encodes CDR1 ENHRY and CDR2 SYGVKD. The V end lost 1 base, the J end lost 3 bases, and 5 bases lay between the germline ends. This CDR3 has 13 residues. The CDR3 reads CAISELETDTQYF. The CDR3 DNA reads TGTGCCATCAGTGAGTTGGAGACAGATACGCAGTATTTT.

This clonotype was found a few times. The CDR3 nucleotides read TGTGCCAGCAGCCCCGCAAGAACAACTAATGAAAAACTGTTTTTT. Its translation: CASSPARTTNEKLFF. The chain employs TRBV7-2 and TRBJ1-4, with no clear D. V was shortened by 5 bases and J by 0 bases, with 10 bases between the two germline ends. The CDR3 contains 15 residues. The V gene's germline CDR1 is SGHTA and CDR2 FQGNSA.

The J gene is TRBJ2-3, the V gene TRBV5-1; 11 bases map to TRBD2. V was clipped by 3 bases and J by 5 bases; unmatched bases: 8. Germline assignment: CDR1 SGHRS and CDR2 YFSETQ. This CDR3 is built from 16 residues. This CDR3 reads CASSSPTSGSRDTQYF. The CDR3 nucleotides are TGCGCCAGCAGCTCGCCTACTAGCGGGAGTAGAGATACGCAGTATTTT. The full variable domain, completed using reference TRBV5-1 and TRBJ2-3, is KAGVTQTPRYLIKTRGQQVTLSCSPISGHRSVSWYQQTPGQGLQFLFEYFSETQRNKGNFPGRFSGRQFSNSRSEMNVSTLELGDSALYLCASSSPTSGSRDTQYFGPGTRLTVL.

This clonotype came up a few times. In nucleotides, the CDR3 is TGCGCCAGCAGCTTGGGACAGATTAATAACTATGGCTACACCTTC. This translates into CASSLGQINNYGYTF. The J gene is TRBJ1-2, the V gene TRBV5-1; a possible D gene is TRBD1 (5 bases). Germline V gives CDR1 SGHRS, CDR2 YFSETQ. CDR3 length equals 15 residues. The germline V and J ends were trimmed by 0 bases and 1 base, with 10 bases remaining between them.

The J gene is TRBJ2-1, the V gene TRBV5-8, with 12 bases lining up with TRBD2. After removal of 4 bases from V and 10 bases from J, the junction contained 9 bases not matched to a gene. Germline CDR1 and CDR2: SGHTS and YDEGEE. The CDR3 covers 15 residues. The CDR3 nucleotides read TGTGCCAGCAGCCATAGACTAGCGGGAGTTTGGGAGCAGTTCTTC. Its translation: CASSHRLAGVWEQFF.

This chain connects TRBV5-1 to TRBJ2-3, with a possible D match to TRBD1 (6 bases). The ends were cut back, 4 bases at V and 2 bases at J, with 17 bases in the middle. The CDR3 covers 16 residues. The germline V gene encodes CDR1 SGHRS and CDR2 YFSETQ. The CDR3 protein is CASSIRQEPFTDTQYF. The CDR3 DNA follows: TGCGCCAGCAGCATAAGACAGGAACCCTTCACAGATACGCAGTATTTT.

The chain joins TRBV20-1 to TRBJ2-3; 7 nucleotides line up with TRBD2. Germline CDR1 and CDR2: DFQATT and SNEGSKA (reference sequence). This CDR3 contains 14 residues. DNA for the CDR3: TGCAGCCCATTCCTAGCGGTTAGCACAGATACGCAGTATTTT. It codes for CSPFLAVSTDTQYF.

There are many counts of this clonotype. The rearrangement joins TRBV29-1 to TRBJ2-7; no clear D gene. The ends were cut back, 1 base at V and 2 bases at J, with 9 bases in the middle. The CDR3 sequence is 13 residues long. Germline values: CDR1 SQVTM, CDR2 ANQGSEA. CDR3 in amino acids: CSVEGLNTYEQYF. CDR3 nucleotide sequence: TGCAGCGTTGAAGGCCTAAACACCTACGAGCAGTACTTC.

This clonotype was seen a handful of times. This chain connects TRBV20-1 to TRBJ2-3; a possible D gene is TRBD2 (5 bases). The CDR3 is made up of 16 amino acids. V lost 0 bases and J lost 10, with 23 bases in between. CDR1 is DFQATT, CDR2 SNEGSKA, per germline (reference sequence). CDR3 region: CSARDLYIAGGPAQYF. In DNA form, the CDR3 reads TGCAGTGCTAGAGATCTATATATCGCGGGTGGGCCTGCGCAGTATTTT.

Of note for this clonotype: Since a much larger clone is just one base distant, this may be a read error. The gene calls are TRBV29-1 and TRBJ2-1, with a weak D call TRBD2 (6 bases). The CDR3 is made up of 13 amino acids. Germline assignment: CDR1 SQVTM and CDR2 ANQGSEA. The CDR3 coding sequence is TGCGGCGTTGGGGGGACTCCGAACAATGAGCAGTTCTTC. The encoded protein is CGVGGTPNNEQFF.

The chain joins TRBV6-1 to TRBJ2-7, with 9 nucleotides matching TRBD2. CDR1 is MNHNS, CDR2 SASEGT, per germline. The CDR3 has 16 amino acids. V shed 3 bases and J 8 bases; nucleotides not matched to a gene: 14. The CDR3 spells CASSDVTSGPSTQQYF. The CDR3 nucleotides are TGTGCCAGCAGTGACGTGACTAGCGGTCCCAGCACCCAGCAGTACTTC.

This clonotype was seen a few times. This chain links TRBV5-1 with TRBJ2-3, with D possibly matching TRBD1 (6 bases). The CDR3 loop spans 16 amino acids. V gave up 2 bases and J gave up 0 bases, with 13 bases separating them. Looked up from germline, CDR1 is SGHRS and CDR2 is YFSETQ. The CDR3 DNA sequence: TGCGCCAGCAGCTTTCCGACCGACAGGAGCACAGATACGCAGTATTTT. This codes for CASSFPTDRSTDTQYF.

The genes are TRBV7-9 and TRBJ1-1; 7 positions agree with TRBD1. The V gene's germline CDR1 is SEHNR and CDR2 FQNEAQ (reference sequence). The CDR3 is 15 amino acids. V shed 4 bases and J 1 base; nucleotides not matched to a gene: 6. CDR3 sequence reads: CASSSTTGRNTEAFF. CDR3 nucleotides: TGTGCCAGCAGCTCGACGACAGGGCGGAACACTGAAGCTTTCTTT.

The chain links TRBV20-1 to TRBJ2-2; 11 positions match TRBD2. Germline V gene data show CDR1 as DFQATT and CDR2 as SNEGSKA (reference sequence). V dropped 2 bases and J dropped 4; count of bases not matched to a gene: 3. There are 15 residues in the CDR3. CDR3 coding DNA: TGCAGTGCTAGATCCGGGACTAGCGGCACCGGGGAGCTGTTTTTT. It yields the protein CSARSGTSGTGELFF.

This clonotype was counted a single time. Compared with germline, one end of the junction differs, possibly owing to a read error. J is TRBJ1-1 and V is TRBV20-1; possible D gene TRBD1, 6 bases. The CDR3 totals 15 residues. The V gene's germline CDR1 is DFQATT and CDR2 SNEGSKA (reference sequence). CDR3 bases: TGCAGTGCTAGAGATTCGGGGGGCGCGGACACTGAAGCTTACTTT. As protein: CSARDSGGADTEAYF.

This rearrangement joins TRBV5-1 to TRBJ1-1; 7 nucleotides align to TRBD1. J gave up 5 bases and V 4 bases, and 11 bases lay outside the gene matches. The germline V gene has CDR1 SGHRS and CDR2 YFSETQ. The CDR3 sequence is 15 residues long. The CDR3 here is CASSRQQGLRTEAFF. The CDR3 DNA is TGCGCCAGCAGCAGGCAACAGGGGTTAAGAACTGAAGCTTTCTTT.